This TCR beta chain is drawn from a study of T cells expressing NK-cell markers. Study context: It was from sorted CD3+CD56+NKG2C+, CD3+CD56+NKG2C- and CD3+CD56-NKG2C+ T cells that TCR beta repertoires came.

CDR1 is SGHTA, CDR2 FQGTGA, per germline. The CDR3 covers 17 residues. Turning to this clonotype: What it recognizes is unknown.

5'RACE template switching with UMIs generated TCR beta cDNA. TCRdb reanalyzed the 5' RACE reads, giving one entry per CDR3 protein sequence and no DNA. The listing records some 600,000 distinct CDR3 sequences. Study-level findings and limits: Among several donors, these clonotypes also ranked first in the CD3+CD56-NKG2C+ fraction.

Sequenced: blood T cells: a sorted CD56 or NKG2C T cell subset, CD4+ or CD8+ T cells, or bulk PBMC T cells (not recorded which). V and J are TRBV7-3 and TRBJ2-1; TCRdb indicates TRBD1, and absent DNA this call remains unverified. This clonotype was obtained from a man between 18 and 29 years old in good health. CDR3 region: CASSFLLRDRKGYEQFF.